Only a few counts were recorded for the clone carrying this TCR beta chain. The data originate from a study of cytomegalovirus exposure and HLA in healthy donors. CDR3 length equals 14 residues. The germline V gene has CDR1 MNHEY and CDR2 SVGAGI. Trimming left V 6 bases short and J 3 bases short, with 14 bases between. Both 60 Vbeta primers and 13 Jbeta primers went into the PCR. Using immunoSEQ multiplex PCR, the repertoire was profiled, and TCRdb retains in-frame clones only, with some absent. Of some 85,000 clones listed, around 77% are singletons. The genes are TRBV6-5 and TRBJ1-1; D ambiguous. Sequencing input: PBMCs. The source of this sequence is a man in his thirties or forties in good health and CMV-seronegative. CDR3 nucleotide sequence: TGTGCCAGCAGAAGCCCTAGGCGGGACACTGAAGCTTTCTTT. This gives the protein CASRSPRRDTEAFF.